This T cell receptor beta chain was identified during a study of T cell responses to AZD1222 COVID-19 vaccine (dated by TCRdb to the early 2020s). For context, the study as a whole: AZD1222 recipients given second doses at about 4 weeks or at about 12 weeks were pooled, since spike-specific TCR depth and breadth were not found to differ between the two schedules. Trial participants were enrolled by age into 18-55, 56-69 and 70-plus year subgroups, with approximately 160, 26 and 62 TCR-sequenced participants respectively. A total of 233 trial participants underwent TCR sequencing, of whom around 200 received two doses of AZD1222 and roughly 25 received two doses of the MenACWY control vaccine.

Measured from the cysteine to the phenylalanine, the CDR3 is 13 residues long. Only CDR3 DNA remains: 39 bases, in frame from the first base. The junction shows trimming of 7 bases on V and 6 bases on J, and the gene matches do not reach 8 bases of it. CDR1 is given as LNHDA and CDR2 as SQIVND, both from the germline V gene (reference sequence). The CDR3 regions of human TCRbeta chains were analyzed by immunosequencing. In the original analysis: Repertoire TCRs were matched against a reference library of SARS-CoV-2-specific TCRs generated with the MIRA antigen-specificity platform. Breadth was defined as the fraction of unique TCRs that were SARS-CoV-2-associated. Depth was defined as the fraction of total T cells that were SARS-CoV-2-associated. Using the MIRA data, each spike-specific TCR was assigned both to the spike region to which the TCR was reactive and to a CD4 or CD8 class. Log10-transformed breadth and depth values were compared by one-way ANOVA with Sidak's multiple comparisons tests. TCRdb's version of the immuneACCESS table is confined to in-frame rearrangements and falls short of the full clone set. An unresolved V gene accounts for under half of the shortfall where checked; the remainder is of unknown origin. The DNA was the basis for D and trimming; V, J and clone size are from that table. The sample has fewer than 200,000 clones on record, more than 80% of them singletons. The ten largest make up 5% to 7% of the sample.

To note about this clone: The antigen it binds to is not known. Base qualities are not at hand, and no much larger clone is one base apart.

What this sample's time point label stands for: baseline before first vaccination. Vaccinee samples were obtained from the UK trials COV001 and COV002, which included a single-blind randomized controlled phase 2/3 trial of AZD1222 (ChAdOx1 nCoV-19) in healthy adults. For TCRbeta chain sequencing, PBMC samples were collected from trial participants at day 0 and at day 28 after the second dose. General study outcomes and caveats: Participants were mostly white British and included more females than males, and it was suggested by the authors that clonal diversity may have been underestimated. The vaccine-associated CD4 TCRs covered the entire spike protein, and the dominant responses fell in regions 160-218 and 743-854. Conclusions about previously exposed vaccinees were limited because only a handful of AZD1222 recipients were SARS-CoV-2 seropositive at baseline. Epitopes outside the regions mutated in the B.1.351 and B.1.1.7 variants were reportedly recognized by nearly half of the unique spike-specific TCRs. Because no day 14 peak-response samples were available, the repertoires could be characterized only after the peak T cell response. In the small 56-69-year group, the increase in depth fell short of significance, most likely because of low power. Spike-specific TCR breadth and depth rose significantly after two AZD1222 doses compared with day 0 and with MenACWY recipients.

The receptor was isolated from an adult in good health. The sample in question was peripheral blood, obtained on day 0 of AZD1222 vaccination. Rearrangement joined TRBV19 to TRBJ1-2, with 7 central nucleotides matching TRBD1. The sequenced DNA: TGTGCCAGTACCCCGACAGGGACTCATGGCTACACCTTC. It encodes CASTPTGTHGYTF.